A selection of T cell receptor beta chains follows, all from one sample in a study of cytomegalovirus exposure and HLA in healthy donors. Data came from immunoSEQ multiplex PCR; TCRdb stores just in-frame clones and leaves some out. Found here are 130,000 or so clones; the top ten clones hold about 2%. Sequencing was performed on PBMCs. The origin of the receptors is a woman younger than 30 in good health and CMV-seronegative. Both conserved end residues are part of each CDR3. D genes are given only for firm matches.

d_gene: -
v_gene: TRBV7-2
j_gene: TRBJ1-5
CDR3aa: CASSLGGLGMNQPQHF
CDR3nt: TGTGCCAGCAGCTTAGGGGGGCTTGGGATGAATCAGCCCCAGCATTTT

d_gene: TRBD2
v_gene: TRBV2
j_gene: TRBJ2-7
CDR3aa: CASSLTSGLEQYF
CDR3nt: TGTGCCAGCAGTCTCACTAGCGGGCTCGAGCAGTACTTC

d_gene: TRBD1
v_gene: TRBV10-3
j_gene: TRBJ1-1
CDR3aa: CAAGTGAVNTEAFF
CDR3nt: TGTGCCGCCGGGACAGGGGCTGTGAACACTGAAGCTTTCTTT

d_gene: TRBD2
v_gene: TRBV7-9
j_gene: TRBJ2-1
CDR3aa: CASSRDSGSSYNEQFF
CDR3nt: TGTGCCAGCAGCAGAGATAGCGGGAGCTCCTACAATGAGCAGTTCTTC

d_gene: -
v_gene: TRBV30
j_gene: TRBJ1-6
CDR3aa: CAWAYTGYNSPLHF
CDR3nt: TGTGCCTGGGCTTATACAGGGTATAATTCACCCCTCCACTTT

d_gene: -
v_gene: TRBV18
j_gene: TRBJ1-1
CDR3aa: CASSPSPRGYTEAFF
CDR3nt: TGTGCCAGCTCCCCTTCCCCCAGGGGTTACACTGAAGCTTTCTTT

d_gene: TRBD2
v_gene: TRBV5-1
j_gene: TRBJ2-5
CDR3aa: CASSWGLAKGETQYF
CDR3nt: TGCGCCAGCAGCTGGGGACTAGCGAAGGGGGAGACCCAGTACTTC

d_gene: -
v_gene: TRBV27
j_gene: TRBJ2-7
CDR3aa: CASSLVLSHEQYF
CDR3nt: TGTGCCAGCAGTTTAGTCTTGAGCCACGAGCAGTACTTC

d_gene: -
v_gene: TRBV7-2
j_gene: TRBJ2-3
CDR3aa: CASSPSLTDTQYF
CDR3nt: TGTGCCAGCAGCCCGAGTCTCACAGATACGCAGTATTTT

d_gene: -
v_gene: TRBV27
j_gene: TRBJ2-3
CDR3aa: CASSLSGFPSTDTQYF
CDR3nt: TGTGCCAGCAGTTTATCGGGCTTCCCAAGCACAGATACGCAGTATTTT

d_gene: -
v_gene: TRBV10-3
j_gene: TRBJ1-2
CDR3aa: CAITDFGTYSNYGYTF
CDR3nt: TGTGCCATCACCGACTTTGGGACATATTCTAACTATGGCTACACCTTC

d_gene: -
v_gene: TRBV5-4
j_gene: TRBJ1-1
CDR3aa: CASRMDSLGTEAFF
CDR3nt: TGTGCCAGCAGAATGGACTCATTGGGAACTGAAGCTTTCTTT

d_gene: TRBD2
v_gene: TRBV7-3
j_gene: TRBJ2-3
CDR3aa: CASSLPGGDTQYF
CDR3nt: TGTGCCAGCAGCTTACCGGGGGGGGATACGCAGTATTTT

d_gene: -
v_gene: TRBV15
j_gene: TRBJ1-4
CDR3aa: CATSRERITATNEKLFF
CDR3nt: TGTGCCACCAGCAGAGAGCGCATAACTGCAACTAATGAAAAACTGTTTTTT

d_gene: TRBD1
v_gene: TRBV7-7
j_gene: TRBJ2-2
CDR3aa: CASSLGQGASTGELFF
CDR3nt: TGTGCTAGCAGCTTAGGGCAGGGGGCCTCGACCGGGGAGCTGTTTTTT

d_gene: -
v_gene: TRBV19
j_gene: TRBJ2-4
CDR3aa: CASSMGGHLKNIQYF
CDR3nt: TGTGCCAGTAGTATGGGGGGGCACCTCAAAAACATTCAGTACTTC

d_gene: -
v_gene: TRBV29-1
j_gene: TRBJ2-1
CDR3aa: CSVPMNGGTLATSYNEQFF
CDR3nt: TGCAGCGTTCCTATGAACGGCGGAACCTTGGCCACCTCCTACAATGAGCAGTTCTTC

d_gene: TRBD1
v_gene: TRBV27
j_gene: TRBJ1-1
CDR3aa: CASSSGQGARNTEAFF
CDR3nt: TGTGCCAGCAGTTCGGGACAGGGGGCGCGAAACACTGAAGCTTTCTTT

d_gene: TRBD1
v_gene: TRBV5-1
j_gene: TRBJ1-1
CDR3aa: CASSLGGGYSTEAFF
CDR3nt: TGCGCCAGCAGCTTGGGAGGGGGCTACAGTACTGAAGCTTTCTTT

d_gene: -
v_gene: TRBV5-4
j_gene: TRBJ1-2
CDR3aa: CASSLDLREGGYTF
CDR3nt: TGTGCCAGCAGCTTGGATCTCAGGGAAGGTGGCTACACCTTC

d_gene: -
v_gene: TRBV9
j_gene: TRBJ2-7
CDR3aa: CASSVDEGFRYEQYF
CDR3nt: TGTGCCAGCAGCGTAGACGAGGGCTTCAGGTACGAGCAGTACTTC

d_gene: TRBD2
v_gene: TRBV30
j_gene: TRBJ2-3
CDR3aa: CAWSTLAGVEHTQYF
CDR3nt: TGTGCCTGGAGTACCCTAGCGGGAGTTGAACATACGCAGTATTTT

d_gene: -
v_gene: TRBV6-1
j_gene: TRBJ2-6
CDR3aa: CASTPEGSGANVLTF
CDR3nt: TGTGCCAGCACCCCTGAGGGATCTGGGGCCAACGTCCTGACTTTC

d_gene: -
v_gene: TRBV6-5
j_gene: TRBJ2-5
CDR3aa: CASTYLETQYF
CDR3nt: TGTGCCAGCACCTACTTGGAGACCCAGTACTTC

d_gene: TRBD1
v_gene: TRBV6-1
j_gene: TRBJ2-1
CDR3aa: CASRRDRVDNEQFF
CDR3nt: TGTGCCAGCAGGAGAGACAGGGTTGATAATGAGCAGTTCTTC

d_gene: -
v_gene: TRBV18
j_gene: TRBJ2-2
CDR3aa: CASSPPGQKNTGELFF
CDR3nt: TGTGCCAGCTCACCACCGGGCCAAAAGAACACCGGGGAGCTGTTTTTT